This section outlines one TCR beta chain sequence together with its context. This clonotype was picked up a small number of times. It lacks a known antigen. Base qualities were left out, and no much larger clone turns up one base away. The cysteine opens and the phenylalanine closes a CDR3 of 15 amino acids. Just CDR3 DNA is preserved here, 45 bases in frame from base 1. Taken from the germline V gene (reference sequence), the CDR1 and CDR2 loops are DFQATT and SNEGSKA. V has 1 base trimmed and J has 2 bases trimmed; junction bases matching no gene number 7. This specimen belongs to a study of blood T cells in healthy people across ages (dated by TCRdb to between 2014 and 2017). Turning to the overall study: In model experiments, template switching captured roughly one uniquely barcoded TCR beta cDNA molecule for every two T cells. For two donors (one aged 18 to 29 and one aged 80 or older), the study analyzed two additional independent replicas of 1 million unique cDNA reads from the same blood draw. Four age groups were formed from the donors: young (average roughly 15 years), middle-aged (approximately 39), aged (62) and long-lived (about 80). To track age-related changes in TCR beta repertoire diversity, the study relied on deep sequencing normalized with unique cDNA molecular identifiers. What the authors observed across the whole study: The percentage of naive T cells measured by flow cytometry correlated strongly with observed TCR beta diversity. Because profiling used bulk unsorted PBMCs, naive and antigen-experienced compartments could not be compared conclusively. Observed TCR beta diversity per million T cells fell roughly linearly with age, and a significant reduction was already apparent by age around 40. Because the CMV infection status of the donors was unknown, age-related changes in expanded clonotypes may potentially have been confounded. Total diversity estimates from one million sequenced T cells were considered lower bounds and underestimates. Compared with the aged group, more naive CD4+ T cells, fewer expanded clones and increased TCR diversity were shown by the long-lived group, suggesting age selection.

The library was produced with 5' RACE. The instrument given in TCRdb is Illumina HiSeq 2500. A second PCR of roughly 7 to 11 cycles was performed with a sample-barcoded 5' primer and a J-beta primer mix. A template-switch 5' adaptor carrying 12 random nucleotides introduced a unique molecular identifier onto each TCR beta cDNA molecule. At least 2.5 million CDR3-containing paired-end reads were obtained from each sample. First-strand cDNA was synthesized from all RNA with the Mint cDNA synthesis kit, primed by a TRBC-specific oligonucleotide. All cDNA was treated with uracil-DNA glycosylase and then went through a first 18-cycle PCR with the universal primers M1SS and BC2_uni_R. The published analysis was carried out like this. Each sample was normalized by randomly selecting 1 million high-quality reads, each carrying a distinct molecular identifier. Instead of being binned into consensus sequences, reads with shared molecular identifiers were discarded. CDR3 identification, clonotype clustering and error correction used MiTCR with a Q25 quality threshold and the strictest error-elimination algorithm. A nonparametric unseen species model with Euler transformation was used to estimate a lower bound on total TCR beta diversity. The public reads were reprocessed in TCRdb via fastp at Q25 and MiXCR, keeping in-frame beta chains. Every distinct CDR3 protein forms one entry, paired with its most common genes and DNA. These V and J calls originate from TCRdb's pipeline instead of the authors' own analysis. A total of about 540,000 distinct CDR3 sequences appear in this sample, 24% of them only once. The ten largest clonotypes hold roughly 10% of the sample.

The roughly 37 donors, aged about 6 to 95 years, were systemically healthy Caucasian individuals from Russia. About 10 milliliters of peripheral blood were collected from each donor into EDTA-treated Vacutainer tubes. Ficoll-Paque density-gradient centrifugation was used to isolate PBMCs, with at least 7 million obtained per sample. Trizol reagent was used to extract total RNA from PBMCs, with at least 6 micrograms per sample. For every donor, flow cytometry on a PBMC aliquot measured the percentage of naive CD45RAhigh/CD27high T cells. The same sample was also studied in work on T cells of mothers and their children. The second study, in turn, reports: Nine systemically healthy Caucasian individuals served as donors, namely three mothers together with their six children. cDNA synthesis consumed the entire amount of extracted RNA, loaded at 1.5 ug RNA in each 15 ul reaction. Sample barcodes and 2-4 random nucleotides were added via the M1S primer in the second PCR. Each mother yielded over 10 million TCR beta CDR3 reads and each child 2.5 million to 3.5 million reads. Thymic selection similarly shapes TCR recombination output in related and unrelated pairs, with minor effect from inherited differences. Related mother-child pairs always showed normalized repertoire overlap that was slightly higher than in unrelated mother-child pairs, though the difference was never significant. No persistent microchimeric T cell clones were found, with a detection sensitivity of roughly 100 clones per million clonotypes. Deep NGS was used in the study to compare the TCR beta repertoires of mothers and children and to look for features that separate related mother-child pairs from unrelated individuals. The mean age was around 40 +/- 4 years for the mothers and roughly 11 +/- 4 years for the children. After adapter ligation with NEBNext reagents, the libraries were sequenced on Illumina HiSeq 2000 with 100+100 nt paired-end reads. To prevent cross-contamination, the mother and child libraries were prepared a month apart and were sequenced in separate runs. For each donor, between roughly 450,000 and 2,300,000 distinct TCR beta clonotypes were identified. Naive TCR beta clonotypes were estimated from low-frequency clonotypes matched to each donor's FACS-determined naive share, without sorting.

This sequence originates from a boy aged 5 to 17 in good health. Here the chain combines TRBV20-1 and TRBJ1-1, with TRBD1 matching 7 junction bases. Sequences were obtained from blood. The CDR3 region reads CSARGDQGGNTEAFF. The bases are TGCAGTGCTAGAGGTGACCAGGGGGGAAACACTGAAGCTTTCTTT.